This T cell receptor beta chain was retrieved from a study of Ad26.COV2.S vaccination and SARS-CoV-2 variants. Whole-study context: Donor allocation was to the COV1001 Ad26.COV2.S trial arm. Study-wide findings and caveats: It was reported that spike-specific CD8+ and CD4+ T cell responses were substantially broad after vaccination.

Germline lookup yields CDR1 MGHDK and CDR2 SYGVNS. The CDR3 is made up of 14 amino acids. Trimming removed 4 bases at V and 2 bases at J, with 11 bases between. The treatment here: about 20 received Ad26.COV2.S at low or high dose, single or two shots; 5 received placebo; per-sample allocation not given. Samples came from day 63 after the first vaccine or placebo injection. The donor was a Boston adult aged 18-55 years. Vaccination employed an Ad26 vector expressing the Wuhan-strain SARS-CoV-2 spike. Some clones are missing from TCRdb's copy, which holds only in-frame ones; the method was immunoSEQ multiplex PCR. The table lists 500,000 or so clones, around nine tenths of them singletons. Note on this clone: Its antigen is still unknown.

The sequence was collected from a person aged 18 to 65 who received the Ad26.COV2.S COVID-19 vaccine or a placebo. Source: peripheral blood, taken in a trial of Ad26.COV2.S vaccine versus placebo. The chain uses TRBV25-1 and TRBJ1-1, with D maybe TRBD1 (6 bases). CDR3 DNA sequence: TGTGCCAGCAGTGCACACAGGGATAACACTGAAGCTTTCTTT. Protein sequence: CASSAHRDNTEAFF.